A single sample gave rise to the 18 T cell receptor beta chains below, sequenced in a study of regulatory T cells in long-lasting Graves disease. To make TCR beta libraries, researchers used iRepertoire HTBI primers and Arm-PCR of CDR3 regions. Each CDR3 protein gets one entry after TCRdb re-called the multiplex PCR reads with MiXCR. The sample records just over 600,000 distinct CDR3 sequences, 15% to 20% being singletons. As to time point: newly diagnosed GD, antithyroid drugs for less than 3 months. Construction of the TCR library relied on RNA isolated from PBMCs. This sample also appeared in a second study, on T cells in Graves' hyperthyroidism and ophthalmopathy.

Sequences were derived from peripheral blood mononuclear cells (PBMCs), sampled at new diagnosis, from a patient treated with antithyroid drugs. The origin of the receptors is a woman in her twenties or thirties with Graves disease.

This clonotype was picked up many times. The chain links TRBV5-1 to TRBJ1-1, with unresolved D. V was cut by 6 bases and J by 6 bases, with 24 bases left in between. CDR3 length equals 16 residues. Germline CDR1 and CDR2: SGHRS and YFSETQ. CDR3 sequence (DNA): TGCGCCAGCAAAATGATAGAGGGCCTTGAAACGGCTGAAGCTTTCTTT. Translated: CASKMIEGLETAEAFF.

This clonotype was counted at least ten times. The chain recombines TRBV6-1 with TRBJ2-5, with 7 bases lining up with TRBD1. The germline V gene has CDR1 MNHNS and CDR2 SASEGT. This CDR3 is built from 15 residues. V lost 6 bases and J lost 1; bases outside the gene matches: 8. DNA of the CDR3: TGTGCCAGCAGCGTTCAGACAGGGTCCCAAGAGACCCAGTACTTC. Its protein is CASSVQTGSQETQYF.

The chain carries TRBV20-1 and TRBJ1-2, with a tentative D call TRBD1 (5 bases). Germline-derived CDR1 and CDR2 are DFQATT and SNEGSKA (reference sequence). V lost 0 bases, J lost 2 bases, and 13 bases lay in between. The CDR3 contains 15 residues. In nucleotides, the CDR3 is TGCAGTGCTAGAGATTCCCAGGGTCCGAACTATGGCTACACCTTC. Protein product: CSARDSQGPNYGYTF.

Remarks on this clonotype: This likely reflects a read error, since a far larger clone is one base away. The rearrangement joins TRBV7-9 to TRBJ1-5; D remains unclear. The ends were cut back, 5 bases at V and 5 bases at J, with 25 bases in the middle. The CDR3 extends over 18 amino acids. Germline values: CDR1 SEHNR, CDR2 FQNEAQ (reference sequence). The CDR3 DNA reads TGTGCCAGCAGCGATCAGAAGCATTCCGAGACACACTATCAGCCCCAGCATTTT. Its protein product is CASSDQKHSETHYQPQHF.

This clonotype was counted ten times or more. The chain links TRBV28 to TRBJ2-4; a possible D gene is TRBD2 (6 bases). V lost 7 bases, J lost 0 bases, and 13 bases lay in between. The germline CDR1 and CDR2 sequences are MDHEN and SYDVKM. The CDR3 loop spans 15 amino acids. The CDR3 nucleotides are TGTGCCAGCACCCGTAGCGGATCAGCCAAAAACATTCAGTACTTC. This codes for CASTRSGSAKNIQYF.

This clonotype showed up many times. The rearrangement uses TRBV7-6 and TRBJ2-2; D not resolved. From germline, CDR1 is SGHVS and CDR2 FNYEAQ. The CDR3 is 14 amino acids. Trimming removed 2 bases at V and 1 base at J, with 5 bases between. CDR3 sequence: CASSLSMNTGELFF. CDR3 bases: TGTGCCAGCAGCTTAAGTATGAACACCGGGGAGCTGTTTTTT.

The V and J genes are TRBV6-1 and TRBJ2-1; a weak D match, TRBD2 (6 bases). The germline V gene has CDR1 MNHNS and CDR2 SASEGT. The CDR3 has 14 amino acids. Trimming removed 6 bases at V and 8 bases at J, with 17 bases between. The CDR3 nucleotides are TGTGCCAGCAGGGAGGGAAGCCCCCCCGATGAGCAGTTCTTC. Amino acid sequence: CASREGSPPDEQFF.

The rearrangement joins TRBV7-9 to TRBJ2-7, with a weak D call TRBD1 (6 bases). V lost 2 bases to trimming and J lost 7 bases, with 18 bases between them. The CDR3 sequence is 15 residues long. CDR1 is SEHNR and CDR2 is FQNEAQ in the germline V gene (reference sequence). The CDR3 sequence: CASSLKDSSIEEQYF. CDR3 bases: TGTGCCAGCAGCTTAAAGGACAGCAGTATAGAGGAGCAGTACTTC.

Ten or more counts support this clonotype. V usage is TRBV7-2 and J usage is TRBJ2-1, with TRBD2 identical over 9 bases. There are 17 residues in the CDR3. The V gene end was trimmed by 7 bases and the J gene end by 0 bases; junction bases not matched to a gene: 10. CDR1 and CDR2 from the germline V gene are SGHTA and FQGNSA. Written as DNA, the CDR3 is TGTGCCAGCACCCCAGCGGGGGGTCCAAGCTCCTACAATGAGCAGTTCTTC. Encoded protein: CASTPAGGPSSYNEQFF.

The table lists this clonotype with many counts. The chain carries TRBV27 and TRBJ2-5; 9 bases align to TRBD2. The CDR3 has 15 residues. The V gene's germline CDR1 is MNHEY and CDR2 SMNVEV (reference sequence). The trim removed 5 bases at V and 2 bases at J, leaving 6 bases unmatched. The CDR3 region has the DNA TGTGCCAGCAGTCTAGGACTAGCGCCACAAGAGACCCAGTACTTC. Protein product: CASSLGLAPQETQYF.

The chain combines TRBV3-1 with TRBJ2-3; D unresolved. Germline values: CDR1 LGHDT, CDR2 YNNKEL (reference sequence). The V gene lost 1 base and the J gene lost 5 bases, with 7 bases spanning the gap. The CDR3 extends over 13 amino acids. CDR3 protein: CASSQVVGDTQYF. The CDR3 DNA reads as TGTGCCAGCAGCCAAGTCGTGGGAGATACGCAGTATTTT.

This clonotype was counted at least ten times. The junction does not match germline at one end; this may be a read error. This chain joins TRBV7-7 and TRBJ2-5, with no clear D. The CDR3 length is 13 residues. Germline V CDR1 and CDR2: SSHAT, FNYEAQ (reference sequence). CDR3 amino acids: CASSSGFGETQYF. CDR3 nucleotides: TGTGCTAGCAGCTCCGGGTTTGGGGAGACCCAGTACTTC.

This clonotype was seen only a few times. This chain links TRBV5-1 with TRBJ2-1, with TRBD1 matching over 7 bases. CDR1 SGHRS and CDR2 YFSETQ come from the germline V gene. The V and J ends lost 4 bases and 7 bases, in that order; junction bases with no gene match: 8. The CDR3 contains 14 residues. CDR3 bases: TGCGCCAGCAGCCGGGGACAGATAGGGAATGAGCAGTTCTTC. As protein: CASSRGQIGNEQFF.

The CDR3 coding sequence is TGTGCCAGCAGCCGACAGAGAACCTACGAGCAGTACTTC. Its translation: CASSRQRTYEQYF. The chain has TRBV13 and TRBJ2-7; TRBD1 might be the D (5 bases). The CDR3 runs to 13 residues. Germline CDR1 reads PRHDT; CDR2 reads FYEKMQ (reference sequence). The V end lost 5 bases, the J end lost 2 bases, and 10 bases lay between the germline ends.

This clonotype was detected ten times or more. The rearrangement joins TRBV6-1 to TRBJ2-7; D is unresolved. Deletions cut 10 bases from V and 2 bases from J, with 12 bases between. CDR1 and CDR2 (germline): MNHNS, SASEGT. The CDR3 has 12 amino acids. This chain's CDR3 is CATSREPYEQYF. CDR3 coding DNA: TGTGCCACCTCTAGGGAACCCTACGAGCAGTACTTC.

The chain carries TRBV7-9 and TRBJ1-4; D remains unclear. V dropped 5 bases and J dropped 0 bases, with 10 bases sitting between them. CDR1 and CDR2 (germline): SEHNR, FQNEAQ (reference sequence). CDR3 length equals 15 residues. The CDR3 nucleotides read TGTGCCAGCAGCCCCACCGCGACAACTAATGAAAAACTGTTTTTT. Translated, it gives CASSPTATTNEKLFF.

For this clonotype: A much larger clone lies a single base off, so this may be a read error. The DNA of the CDR3 is TGCAGTGCTAGAGATTCTAGCGCGGTCCAAGAGACCCAGTACTTC. The encoded protein is CSARDSSAVQETQYF. The chain employs TRBV20-1 and TRBJ2-5, with D possibly TRBD2 on 6 matching bases. The CDR3 runs to 15 residues. V lost 0 bases and J 1 base, leaving 12 bases between the germline ends. Germline V gene lookup returns CDR1 DFQATT and CDR2 SNEGSKA (reference sequence).

The chain couples TRBV5-1 to TRBJ2-7; 8 bases line up with TRBD2. The germline CDR1 and CDR2 sequences are SGHRS and YFSETQ. Germline trimming cut 4 bases from V and 3 bases from J; bases unmatched to any gene: 9. CDR3 size: 15 residues. CDR3 nucleotide sequence: TGCGCCAGCAGCGCGCAGGGCGGGAGGATCTACGAGCAGTACTTC. It yields the protein CASSAQGGRIYEQYF.